Listed here is a single TCR beta chain. The CDR3 runs to 15 residues. V was clipped by 4 bases and J by 4 bases, with 13 bases between them. Germline CDR1 is SGHVS and CDR2 is FQNEAQ. These data are taken from a study of blood T cell repertoires in COVID-19. Measured with immunoSEQ multiplex PCR; TCRdb has only the in-frame clones, and not every one. This sample has some 400,000 clones; about 89% occur once, and the top ten carry around 0.94%. Categorization into cohorts depended on clinical history that participants reported. The sample comprised PBMCs or T cells enriched from blood (not recorded which). The rearrangement uses TRBV7-8 and TRBJ2-2, with D tentatively TRBD1 (6 bases). The receptor's source is a woman aged 35 to 49 who had been exposed to COVID-19. The CDR3 loop is CASSSIDRFTGELFF. The CDR3 DNA is TGTGCCAGCAGCTCAATAGACAGGTTCACCGGGGAGCTGTTTTTT.